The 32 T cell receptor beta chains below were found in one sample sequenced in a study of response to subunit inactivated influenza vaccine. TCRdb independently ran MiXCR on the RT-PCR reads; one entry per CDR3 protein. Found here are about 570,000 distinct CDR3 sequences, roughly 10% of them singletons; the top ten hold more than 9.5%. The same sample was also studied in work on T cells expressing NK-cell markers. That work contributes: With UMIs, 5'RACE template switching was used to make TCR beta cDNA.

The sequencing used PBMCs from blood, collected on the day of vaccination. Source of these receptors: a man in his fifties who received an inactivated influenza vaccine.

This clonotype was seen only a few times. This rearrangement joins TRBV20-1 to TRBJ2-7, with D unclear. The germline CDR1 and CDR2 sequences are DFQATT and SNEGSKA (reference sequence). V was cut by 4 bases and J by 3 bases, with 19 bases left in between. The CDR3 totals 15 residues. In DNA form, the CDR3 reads TGCAGTGCTAAAACCCCCCTAGGTCTCCTCTACGAGCAGTACTTC. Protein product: CSAKTPLGLLYEQYF.

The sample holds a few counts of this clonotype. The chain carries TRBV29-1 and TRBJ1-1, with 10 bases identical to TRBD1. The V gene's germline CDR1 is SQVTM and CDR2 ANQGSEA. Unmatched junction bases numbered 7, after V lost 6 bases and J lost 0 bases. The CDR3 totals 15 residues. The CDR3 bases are TGCAGCGTGGACAGGGGGACGGCCATGAACACTGAAGCTTTCTTT. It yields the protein CSVDRGTAMNTEAFF. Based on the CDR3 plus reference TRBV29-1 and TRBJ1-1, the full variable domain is SAVISQKPSRDICQRGTSLTIQCQVDSQVTMMFWYRQQPGQSLTLIATANQGSEATYESGFVIDKFPISRPNLTFSTLTVSNMSPEDSSIYLCSVDRGTAMNTEAFFGQGTRLTVV.

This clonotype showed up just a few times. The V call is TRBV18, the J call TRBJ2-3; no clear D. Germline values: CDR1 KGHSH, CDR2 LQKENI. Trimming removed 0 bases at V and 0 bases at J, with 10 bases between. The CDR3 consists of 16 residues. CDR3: CASSPPGSPSTDTQYF. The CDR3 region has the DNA TGTGCCAGCTCACCACCCGGATCACCTAGCACAGATACGCAGTATTTT.

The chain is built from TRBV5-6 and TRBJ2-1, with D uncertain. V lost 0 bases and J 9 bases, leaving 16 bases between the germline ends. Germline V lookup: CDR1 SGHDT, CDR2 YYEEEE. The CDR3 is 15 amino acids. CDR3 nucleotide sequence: TGTGCCAGCAGCTTGGTGGTACTGAAGGATGGTGAGCAGTTCTTC. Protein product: CASSLVVLKDGEQFF.

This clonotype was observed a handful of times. CDR3 sequence reads: CASSPHGQGDEQYF. The CDR3 region has the DNA TGTGCCAGCAGCCCTCACGGACAGGGGGACGAGCAGTACTTC. The chain recombines TRBV7-2 with TRBJ2-7; 10 nucleotides match TRBD1. The germline CDR1 and CDR2 sequences are SGHTA and FQGNSA. The V and J ends lost 5 bases and 5 bases, in that order; junction bases with no gene match: 6. This CDR3 is built from 14 residues.

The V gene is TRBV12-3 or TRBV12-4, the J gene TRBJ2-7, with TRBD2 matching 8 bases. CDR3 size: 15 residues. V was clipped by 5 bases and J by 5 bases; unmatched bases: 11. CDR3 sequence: CASSPRTGLGDEQYF. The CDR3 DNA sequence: TGTGCCAGCAGTCCCAGGACGGGACTAGGGGACGAGCAGTACTTC.

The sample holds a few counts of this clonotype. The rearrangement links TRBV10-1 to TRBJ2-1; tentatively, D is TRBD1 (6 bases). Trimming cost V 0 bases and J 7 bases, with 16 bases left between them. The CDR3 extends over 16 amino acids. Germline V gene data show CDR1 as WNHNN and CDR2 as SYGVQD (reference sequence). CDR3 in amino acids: CASSESLIVGANEQFF. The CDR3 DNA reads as TGCGCCAGCAGTGAGTCTCTAATCGTGGGGGCAAATGAGCAGTTCTTC.

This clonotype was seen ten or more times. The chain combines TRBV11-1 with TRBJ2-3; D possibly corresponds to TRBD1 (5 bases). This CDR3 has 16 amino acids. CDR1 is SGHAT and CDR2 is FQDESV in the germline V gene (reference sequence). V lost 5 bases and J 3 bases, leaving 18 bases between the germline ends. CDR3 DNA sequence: TGTGCCAGCAGCCCCCGACAGCCTCGCAGAACAGATACGCAGTATTTT. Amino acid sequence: CASSPRQPRRTDTQYF.

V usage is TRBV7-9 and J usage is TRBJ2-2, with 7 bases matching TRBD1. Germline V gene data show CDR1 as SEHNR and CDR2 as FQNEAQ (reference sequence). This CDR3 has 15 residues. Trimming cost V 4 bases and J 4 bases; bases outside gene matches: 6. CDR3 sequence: CASSSNRGGTGELFF. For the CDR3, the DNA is TGTGCCAGCAGCTCCAACAGGGGTGGCACCGGGGAGCTGTTTTTT.

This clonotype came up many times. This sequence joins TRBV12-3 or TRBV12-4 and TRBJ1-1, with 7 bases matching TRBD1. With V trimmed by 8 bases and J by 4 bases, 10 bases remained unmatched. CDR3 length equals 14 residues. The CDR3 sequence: CASGEGAGGTEAFF. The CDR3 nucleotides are TGTGCCAGCGGGGAGGGGGCGGGGGGCACTGAAGCTTTCTTT.

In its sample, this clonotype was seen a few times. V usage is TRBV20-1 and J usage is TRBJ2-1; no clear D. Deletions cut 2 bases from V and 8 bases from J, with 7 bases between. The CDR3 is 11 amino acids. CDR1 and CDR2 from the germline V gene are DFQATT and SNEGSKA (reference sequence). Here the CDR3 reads CSARIRDEQFF. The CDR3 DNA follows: TGCAGTGCTAGAATCCGGGATGAGCAGTTCTTC.

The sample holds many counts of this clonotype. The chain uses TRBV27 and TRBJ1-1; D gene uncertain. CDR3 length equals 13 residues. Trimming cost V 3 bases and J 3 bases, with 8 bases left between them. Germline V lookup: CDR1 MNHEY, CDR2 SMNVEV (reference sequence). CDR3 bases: TGTGCCAGCAGTTTGGGCGGGGACACTGAAGCTTTCTTT. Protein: CASSLGGDTEAFF.

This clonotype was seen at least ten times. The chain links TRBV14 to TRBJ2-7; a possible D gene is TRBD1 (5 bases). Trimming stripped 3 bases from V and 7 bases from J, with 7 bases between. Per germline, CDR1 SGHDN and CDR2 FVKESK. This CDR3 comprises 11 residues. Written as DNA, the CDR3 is TGTGCCAGCAGCCACTCAGGGGAGCAGTACTTC. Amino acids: CASSHSGEQYF.

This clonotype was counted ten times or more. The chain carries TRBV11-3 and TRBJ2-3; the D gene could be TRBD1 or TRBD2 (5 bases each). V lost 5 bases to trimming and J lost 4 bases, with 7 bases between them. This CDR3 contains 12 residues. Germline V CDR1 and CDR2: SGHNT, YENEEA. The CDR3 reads CASSRGPDTQYF. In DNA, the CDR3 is TGTGCCAGCAGCCGGGGCCCAGATACGCAGTATTTT.

DNA for the CDR3: TGTGCCAGCAGCCCCCCGGGTACCGGGGGGGACAATGAGCAGTTCTTC. This encodes CASSPPGTGGDNEQFF. The J gene is TRBJ2-1, the V gene TRBV9; 8 bases match TRBD2. The germline V gene encodes CDR1 SGDLS and CDR2 YYNGEE. The CDR3 totals 16 residues. The V segment lost 4 bases and the J segment 5 bases; nucleotides outside the gene matches: 11.

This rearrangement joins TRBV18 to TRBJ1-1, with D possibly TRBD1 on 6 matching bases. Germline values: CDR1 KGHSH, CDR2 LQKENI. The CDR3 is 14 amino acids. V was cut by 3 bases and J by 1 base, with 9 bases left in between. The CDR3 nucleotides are TGTGCCAGCTCACCGGCGACAGGGAACACTGAAGCTTTCTTT. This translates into CASSPATGNTEAFF. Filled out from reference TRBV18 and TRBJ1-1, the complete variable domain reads NAGVMQNPRHLVRRRGQEARLRCSPMKGHSHVYWYRQLPEEGLKFMVYLQKENIIDESGMPKERFSAEFPKEGPSILRIQQVVRGDSAAYFCASSPATGNTEAFFGQGTRLTVV.

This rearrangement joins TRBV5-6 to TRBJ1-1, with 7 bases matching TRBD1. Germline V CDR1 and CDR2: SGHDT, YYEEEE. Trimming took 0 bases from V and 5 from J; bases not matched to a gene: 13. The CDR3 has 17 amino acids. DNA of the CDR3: TGTGCCAGCAGCTTGGCCCCGTGGGCAGGGGGAATTACTGAAGCTTTCTTT. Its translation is CASSLAPWAGGITEAFF.

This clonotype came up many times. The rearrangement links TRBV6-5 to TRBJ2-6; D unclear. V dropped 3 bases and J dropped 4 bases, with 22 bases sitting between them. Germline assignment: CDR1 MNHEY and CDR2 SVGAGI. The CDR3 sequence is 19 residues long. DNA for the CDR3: TGTGCCAGCAGTTATATATCGTCCTCAACCCAGCCCGGGGCCAACGTCCTGACTTTC. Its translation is CASSYISSSTQPGANVLTF.

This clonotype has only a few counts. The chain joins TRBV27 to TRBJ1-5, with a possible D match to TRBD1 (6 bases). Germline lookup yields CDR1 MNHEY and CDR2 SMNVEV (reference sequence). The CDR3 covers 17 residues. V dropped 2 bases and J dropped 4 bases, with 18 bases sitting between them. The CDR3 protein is CASSLRAGEGGNQPQHF. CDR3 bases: TGTGCCAGCAGTTTAAGGGCAGGGGAAGGTGGTAATCAGCCCCAGCATTTT.

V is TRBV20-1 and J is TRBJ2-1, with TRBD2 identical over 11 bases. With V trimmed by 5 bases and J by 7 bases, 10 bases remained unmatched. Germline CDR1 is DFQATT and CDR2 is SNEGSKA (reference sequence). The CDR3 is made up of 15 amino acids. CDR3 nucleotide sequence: TGCAGTGCTGAAGATAGCGGGAGGGCAGGGAATGAGCAGTTCTTC. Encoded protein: CSAEDSGRAGNEQFF.

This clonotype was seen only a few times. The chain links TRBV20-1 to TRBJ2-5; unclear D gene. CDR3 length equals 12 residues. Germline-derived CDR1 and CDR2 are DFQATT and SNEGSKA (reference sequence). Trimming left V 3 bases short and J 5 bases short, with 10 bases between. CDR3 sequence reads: CSASDDVETQYF. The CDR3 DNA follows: TGCAGTGCTAGCGACGACGTGGAGACCCAGTACTTC.

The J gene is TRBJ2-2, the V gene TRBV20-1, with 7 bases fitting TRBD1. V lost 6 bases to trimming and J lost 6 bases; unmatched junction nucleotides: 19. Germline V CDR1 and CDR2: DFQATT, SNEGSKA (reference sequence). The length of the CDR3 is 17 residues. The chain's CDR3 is CSAHSYEAGGLSGELFF. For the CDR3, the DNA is TGCAGTGCCCATTCCTACGAGGCAGGGGGATTATCCGGGGAGCTGTTTTTT.

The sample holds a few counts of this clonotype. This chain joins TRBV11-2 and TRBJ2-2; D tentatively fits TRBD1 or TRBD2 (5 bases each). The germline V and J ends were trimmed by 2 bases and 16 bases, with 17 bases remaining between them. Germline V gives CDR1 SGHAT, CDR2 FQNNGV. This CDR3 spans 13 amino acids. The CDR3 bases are TGTGCCAGCAGCTTACGAGAGGGGATAGGGCCGTTTTTT. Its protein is CASSLREGIGPFF.

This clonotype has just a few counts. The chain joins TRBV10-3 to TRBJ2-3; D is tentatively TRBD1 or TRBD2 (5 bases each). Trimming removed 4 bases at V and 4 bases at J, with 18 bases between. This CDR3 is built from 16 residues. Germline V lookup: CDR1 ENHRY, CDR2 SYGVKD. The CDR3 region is CAISAWTSQGADTQYF. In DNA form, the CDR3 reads TGTGCCATCAGTGCATGGACTTCCCAAGGGGCAGATACGCAGTATTTT.

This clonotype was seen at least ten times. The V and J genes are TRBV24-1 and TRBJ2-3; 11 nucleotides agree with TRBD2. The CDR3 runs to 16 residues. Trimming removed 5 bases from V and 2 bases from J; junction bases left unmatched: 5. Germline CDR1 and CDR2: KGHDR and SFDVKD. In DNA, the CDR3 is TGTGCCACCAGTGCCGCTAGCGGGAGGATCACAGATACGCAGTATTTT. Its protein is CATSAASGRITDTQYF.

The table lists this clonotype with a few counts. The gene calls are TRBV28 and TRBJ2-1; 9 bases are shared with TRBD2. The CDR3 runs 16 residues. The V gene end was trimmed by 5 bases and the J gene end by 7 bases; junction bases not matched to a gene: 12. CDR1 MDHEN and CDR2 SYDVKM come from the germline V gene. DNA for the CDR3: TGTGCCAGCAGTACTAGGCCTAGCGGGGTCAGGAATGAGCAGTTCTTC. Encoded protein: CASSTRPSGVRNEQFF. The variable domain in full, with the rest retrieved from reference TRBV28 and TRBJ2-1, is DVKVTQSSRYLVKRTGEKVFLECVQDMDHENMFWYRQDPGLGLRLIYFSYDVKMKEKGDIPEGYSVSREKKERFSLILESASTNQTSMYLCASSTRPSGVRNEQFFGPGTRLTVL.

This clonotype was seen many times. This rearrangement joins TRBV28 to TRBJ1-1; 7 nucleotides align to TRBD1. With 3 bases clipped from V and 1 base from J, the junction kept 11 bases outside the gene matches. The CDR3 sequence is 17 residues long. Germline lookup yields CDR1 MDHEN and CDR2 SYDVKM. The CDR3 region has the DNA TGTGCCAGCAGTTTTCTCTATACAGGGGTCCCGAACACTGAAGCTTTCTTT. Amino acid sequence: CASSFLYTGVPNTEAFF.

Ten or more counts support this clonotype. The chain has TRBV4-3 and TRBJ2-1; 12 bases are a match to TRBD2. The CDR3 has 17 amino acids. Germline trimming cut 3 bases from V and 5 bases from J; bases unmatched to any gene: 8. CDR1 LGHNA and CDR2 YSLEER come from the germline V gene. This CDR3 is CASSQYTSGRFDNEQFF. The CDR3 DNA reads TGCGCCAGCAGCCAGTATACTAGCGGGAGGTTCGACAATGAGCAGTTCTTC.

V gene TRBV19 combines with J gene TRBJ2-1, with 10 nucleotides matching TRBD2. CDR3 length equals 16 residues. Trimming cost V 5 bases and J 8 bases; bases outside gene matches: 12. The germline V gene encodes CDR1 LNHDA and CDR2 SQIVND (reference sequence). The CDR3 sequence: CASSSLSGGAFDEQFF. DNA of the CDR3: TGTGCCAGTAGTTCACTAAGCGGGGGGGCCTTTGATGAGCAGTTCTTC.

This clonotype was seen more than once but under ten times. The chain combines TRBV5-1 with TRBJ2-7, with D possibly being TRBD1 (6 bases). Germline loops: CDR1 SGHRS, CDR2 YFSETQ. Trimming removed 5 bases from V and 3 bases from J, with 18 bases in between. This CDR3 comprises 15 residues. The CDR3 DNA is TGCGCCAGCAGTCCCGTCGGACAGATATACTACGAGCAGTACTTC. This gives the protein CASSPVGQIYYEQYF.

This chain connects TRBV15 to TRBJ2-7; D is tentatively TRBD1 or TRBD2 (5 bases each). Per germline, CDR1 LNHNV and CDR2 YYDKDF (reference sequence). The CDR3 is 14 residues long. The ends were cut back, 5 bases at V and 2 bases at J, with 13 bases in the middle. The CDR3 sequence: CATSRAGAPYEQYF. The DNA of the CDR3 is TGTGCCACCAGCCGGGCCGGGGCACCCTACGAGCAGTACTTC.

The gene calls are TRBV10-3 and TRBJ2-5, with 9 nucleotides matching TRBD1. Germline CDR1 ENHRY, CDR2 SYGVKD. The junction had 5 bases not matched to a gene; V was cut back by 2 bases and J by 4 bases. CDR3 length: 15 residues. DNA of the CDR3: TGTGCCATCAGTGAGAGGGGACAGGGTGCAGAGACCCAGTACTTC. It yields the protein CAISERGQGAETQYF.